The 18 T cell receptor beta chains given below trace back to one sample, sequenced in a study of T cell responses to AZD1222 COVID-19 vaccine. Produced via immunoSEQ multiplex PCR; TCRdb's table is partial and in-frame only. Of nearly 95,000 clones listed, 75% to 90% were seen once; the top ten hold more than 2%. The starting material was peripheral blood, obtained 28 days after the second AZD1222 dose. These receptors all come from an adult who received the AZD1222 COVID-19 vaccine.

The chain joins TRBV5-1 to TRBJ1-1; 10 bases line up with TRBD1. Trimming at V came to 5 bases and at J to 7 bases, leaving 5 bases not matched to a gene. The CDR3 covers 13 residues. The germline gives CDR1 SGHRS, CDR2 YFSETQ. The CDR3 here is CASRQRDRGEAFF. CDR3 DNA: TGCGCCAGCAGACAGCGGGACAGGGGTGAAGCTTTCTTT. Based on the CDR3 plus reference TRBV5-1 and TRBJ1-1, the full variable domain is KAGVTQTPRYLIKTRGQQVTLSCSPISGHRSVSWYQQTPGQGLQFLFEYFSETQRNKGNFPGRFSGRQFSNSRSEMNVSTLELGDSALYLCASRQRDRGEAFFGQGTRLTVV.

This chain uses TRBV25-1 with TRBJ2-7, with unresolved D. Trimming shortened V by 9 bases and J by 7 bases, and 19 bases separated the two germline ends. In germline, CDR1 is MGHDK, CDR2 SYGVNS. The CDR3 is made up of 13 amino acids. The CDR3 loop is CARCPFMPGEQYF. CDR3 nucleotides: TGTGCCAGATGCCCTTTTATGCCCGGGGAGCAGTACTTC.

The CDR3 DNA sequence: TGTGCCAGTAGTCCTCGGACTAGCGGGAGTACAGATACGCAGTATTTT. It specifies CASSPRTSGSTDTQYF. This rearrangement joins TRBV19 to TRBJ2-3; TRBD2 matches 13 bases. The ends lost 5 bases at V and 3 bases at J; junction bases unmatched: 5. CDR3 size: 16 residues. CDR1 and CDR2 (germline): LNHDA, SQIVND (reference sequence).

The CDR3 is CASSLGDGSVQPQHF. CDR3 DNA sequence: TGTGCCAGCAGCTTAGGGGACGGGTCGGTTCAGCCCCAGCATTTT. The V gene is TRBV7-9, the J gene TRBJ1-5, with D tentatively TRBD1 (5 bases). Germline loops: CDR1 SEHNR, CDR2 FQNEAQ (reference sequence). This CDR3 contains 15 residues. Deletions cut 1 base from V and 6 bases from J, with 13 bases between.

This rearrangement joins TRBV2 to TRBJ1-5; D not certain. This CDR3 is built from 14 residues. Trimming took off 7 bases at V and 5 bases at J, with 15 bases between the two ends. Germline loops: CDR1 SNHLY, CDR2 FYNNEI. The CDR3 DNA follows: TGTGCCAGCACTATAACGGACTTTTATCAGCCCCAGCATTTT. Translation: CASTITDFYQPQHF.

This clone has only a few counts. The CDR3 here is CASRFLAGSTDTQYF. Here the CDR3 DNA reads TGTGCCAGCAGGTTTCTAGCGGGTAGCACAGATACGCAGTATTTT. V is TRBV6-5 and J is TRBJ2-3, with 8 nucleotides matching TRBD2. CDR1 and CDR2 from the germline V gene are MNHEY and SVGAGI. The ends lost 6 bases at V and 0 bases at J; junction bases unmatched: 5. CDR3 length: 15 residues.

CDR3 bases: TGTGCCAGTAGTATGGGACTAGCCTACAATGAGCAGTTCTTC. Amino acids: CASSMGLAYNEQFF. The rearrangement links TRBV19 to TRBJ2-1, with 8 positions matching TRBD2. CDR3 length: 14 residues. CDR1 LNHDA and CDR2 SQIVND come from the germline V gene (reference sequence). The V segment lost 3 bases and the J segment 2 bases; nucleotides outside the gene matches: 0.

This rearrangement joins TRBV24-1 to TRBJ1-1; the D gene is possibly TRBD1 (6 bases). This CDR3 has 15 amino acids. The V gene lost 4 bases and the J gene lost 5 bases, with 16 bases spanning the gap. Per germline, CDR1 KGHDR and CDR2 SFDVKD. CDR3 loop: CATSENRVRRTEAFF. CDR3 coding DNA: TGTGCCACCAGTGAAAACAGGGTTAGGCGGACTGAAGCTTTCTTT.

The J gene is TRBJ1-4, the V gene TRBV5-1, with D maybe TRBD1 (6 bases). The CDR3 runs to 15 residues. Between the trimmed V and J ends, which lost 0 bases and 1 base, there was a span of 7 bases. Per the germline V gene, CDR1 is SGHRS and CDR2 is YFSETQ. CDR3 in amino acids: CASSLETGTNEKLFF. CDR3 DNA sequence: TGCGCCAGCAGCTTGGAGACAGGAACTAATGAAAAACTGTTTTTT.

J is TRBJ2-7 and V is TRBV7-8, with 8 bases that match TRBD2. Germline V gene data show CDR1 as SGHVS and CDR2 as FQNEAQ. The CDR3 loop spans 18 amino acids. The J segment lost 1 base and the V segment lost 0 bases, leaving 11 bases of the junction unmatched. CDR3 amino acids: CASSLAWGAAGASYEQYF. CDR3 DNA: TGTGCCAGCAGCTTAGCGTGGGGGGCAGCGGGGGCTTCCTACGAGCAGTACTTC.

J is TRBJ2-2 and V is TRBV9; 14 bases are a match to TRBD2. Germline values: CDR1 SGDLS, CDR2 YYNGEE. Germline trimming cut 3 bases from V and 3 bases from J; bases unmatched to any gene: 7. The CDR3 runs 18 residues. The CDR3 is CASSERGLAGEHTGELFF. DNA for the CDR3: TGTGCCAGCAGCGAGAGGGGACTAGCGGGGGAACACACCGGGGAGCTGTTTTTT. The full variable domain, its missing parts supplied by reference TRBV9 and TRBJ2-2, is DSGVTQTPKHLITATGQRVTLRCSPRSGDLSVYWYQQSLDQGLQFLIQYYNGEERAKGNILERFSAQQFPDLHSELNLSSLELGDSALYFCASSERGLAGEHTGELFFGEGSRLTVL.

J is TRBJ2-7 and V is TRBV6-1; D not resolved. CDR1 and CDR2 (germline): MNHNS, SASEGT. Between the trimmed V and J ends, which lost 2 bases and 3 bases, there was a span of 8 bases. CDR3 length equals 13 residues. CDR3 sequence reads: CASSEYLSYEQYF. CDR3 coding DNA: TGTGCCAGCAGTGAATACCTAAGCTACGAGCAGTACTTC.

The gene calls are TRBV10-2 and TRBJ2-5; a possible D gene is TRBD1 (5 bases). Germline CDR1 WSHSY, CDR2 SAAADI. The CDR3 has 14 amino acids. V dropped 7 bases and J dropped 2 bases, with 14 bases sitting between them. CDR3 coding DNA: TGCGCCAGCATCGCAGGGTTGGGGCAAGAGACCCAGTACTTC. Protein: CASIAGLGQETQYF.

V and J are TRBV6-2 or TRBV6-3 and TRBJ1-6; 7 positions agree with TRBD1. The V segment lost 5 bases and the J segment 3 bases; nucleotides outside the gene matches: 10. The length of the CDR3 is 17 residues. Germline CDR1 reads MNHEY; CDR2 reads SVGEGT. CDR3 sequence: CASSREPRGIYNSPLHF. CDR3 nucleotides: TGTGCCAGCAGTCGCGAACCCAGGGGGATCTATAATTCACCCCTCCACTTT.

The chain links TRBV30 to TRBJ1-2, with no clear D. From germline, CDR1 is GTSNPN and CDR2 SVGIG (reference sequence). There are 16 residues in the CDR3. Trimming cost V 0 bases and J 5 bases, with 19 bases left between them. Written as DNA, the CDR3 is TGTGCCTGGAGTGTACTACAATTGGGAGGGAAATATGGCTACACCTTC. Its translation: CAWSVLQLGGKYGYTF.

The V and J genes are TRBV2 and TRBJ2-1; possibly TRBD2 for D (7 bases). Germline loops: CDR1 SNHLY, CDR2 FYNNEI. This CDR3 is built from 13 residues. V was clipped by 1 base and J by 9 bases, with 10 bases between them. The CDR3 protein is CASSEGGGGEQFF. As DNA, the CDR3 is TGTGCCAGCAGTGAAGGGGGGGGCGGTGAGCAGTTCTTC.

CDR3 sequence: CASRRTGGDYGYTF. CDR3 nucleotide sequence: TGTGCCAGCAGAAGGACAGGGGGGGACTATGGCTACACCTTC. The V and J genes are TRBV27 and TRBJ1-2; 10 nucleotides match TRBD1. CDR3 length: 14 amino acids. The germline CDR1 and CDR2 sequences are MNHEY and SMNVEV (reference sequence). V shed 6 bases, J shed 3 bases, and the junction held 4 bases outside the gene matches.

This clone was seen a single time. The CDR3 DNA reads as TGCAGTGCCAGGAGGTGGAATGAGCAGTTCTTC. As protein: CSARRWNEQFF. This chain links TRBV20-1 with TRBJ2-1; D may be TRBD2 (5 bases). The germline V gene has CDR1 DFQATT and CDR2 SNEGSKA (reference sequence). V lost 6 bases and J lost 7, with 10 bases in between. The CDR3 consists of 11 residues.